One and the same sample provided the 21 T cell receptor beta chains below, sequenced in a study of PD-L1 blockade in urothelial cancer. The assay was immunoSEQ multiplex PCR, and TCRdb's table has in-frame clones only and misses some. The data contain around 45,000 clones, 80% of them singletons. Sample time point: pretreatment peripheral blood. The sample consisted of PBMCs, taken around atezolizumab (anti-PD-L1) treatment. These receptors originate from a man aged 55 to 70 with urothelial cancer.

The chain joins TRBV27 to TRBJ2-3, with D possibly being TRBD2 (5 bases). Germline V gives CDR1 MNHEY, CDR2 SMNVEV (reference sequence). V lost 5 bases and J lost 6, with 9 bases in between. The CDR3 extends over 12 amino acids. The CDR3 coding sequence is TGTGCCAGCAGTGATAGCGTCGATACGCAGTATTTT. This sequence encodes CASSDSVDTQYF.

The V gene is TRBV6-1, the J gene TRBJ2-7; TRBD1 matches at 10 bases. Germline V CDR1 and CDR2: MNHNS, SASEGT. Trimming took 5 bases from V and 7 from J; bases not matched to a gene: 8. The CDR3 runs to 14 residues. The CDR3 loop reads CASSNRQGAREQYF. The CDR3 bases are TGTGCCAGCAGTAACCGACAGGGGGCTCGTGAGCAGTACTTC.

This clone was picked up one time. The chain is built from TRBV4-1 and TRBJ1-6; D might be TRBD1 (5 bases). Trimming shortened V by 0 bases and J by 9 bases, and 12 bases separated the two germline ends. CDR1 MGHRA and CDR2 YSYEKL come from the germline V gene. This CDR3 has 15 residues. CDR3 coding DNA: TGCGCCAGCAGCCAAGATACGTGGGGCGGTTCACCCCTCCACTTT. Translating gives CASSQDTWGGSPLHF.

This chain links TRBV27 with TRBJ1-1; 7 bases fit TRBD1. V dropped 6 bases and J dropped 4; count of bases not matched to a gene: 8. Germline V lookup: CDR1 MNHEY, CDR2 SMNVEV (reference sequence). The CDR3 runs to 14 residues. CDR3 nucleotides: TGTGCCAGCAGCTTACAGGGGATCGGCACTGAAGCTTTCTTT. It specifies CASSLQGIGTEAFF.

V gene TRBV11-2 combines with J gene TRBJ2-1; the match to TRBD2 covers 10 bases. V dropped 5 bases and J dropped 9; count of bases not matched to a gene: 7. Germline-derived CDR1 and CDR2 are SGHAT and FQNNGV. The CDR3 is 14 amino acids. The CDR3 sequence: CASSNWTSGIEQFF. CDR3 in DNA: TGTGCCAGCAGCAATTGGACTAGCGGAATTGAGCAGTTCTTC. Combining the CDR3 with reference TRBV11-2 and TRBJ2-1 gives the whole variable domain EAGVAQSPRYKIIEKRQSVAFWCNPISGHATLYWYQQILGQGPKLLIQFQNNGVVDDSQLPKDRFSAERLKGVDSTLKIQPAKLEDSAVYLCASSNWTSGIEQFFGPGTRLTVL.

This chain links TRBV5-1 with TRBJ1-5; 7 bases agree with TRBD1. CDR3 length: 14 residues. From germline, CDR1 is SGHRS and CDR2 YFSETQ. The ends lost 0 bases at V and 10 bases at J; junction bases unmatched: 7. The CDR3 loop is CASSLGRQGGPQHF. As DNA, the CDR3 is TGCGCCAGCAGCTTGGGTCGGCAGGGGGGACCCCAGCATTTT.

The chain recombines TRBV2 with TRBJ1-2; TRBD1 aligns across 9 bases. This CDR3 is built from 15 residues. V dropped 6 bases and J dropped 4; count of bases not matched to a gene: 9. CDR1 is SNHLY, CDR2 FYNNEI, per germline. CDR3 in amino acids: CASSERDRAVYGYTF. The CDR3 coding sequence is TGTGCCAGCAGCGAAAGGGACAGGGCAGTCTATGGCTACACCTTC.

The chain links TRBV7-9 to TRBJ1-2; 7 positions match TRBD1. Trimming took 4 bases from V and 0 from J; bases not matched to a gene: 5. This CDR3 spans 15 amino acids. Germline V gene sequence: CDR1 SEHNR, CDR2 FQNEAQ (reference sequence). CDR3 sequence: CASSSRQGTNYGYTF. The CDR3 region has the DNA TGTGCCAGCAGCTCCAGACAGGGCACTAACTATGGCTACACCTTC.

The J gene is TRBJ2-5, the V gene TRBV19; 8 bases are shared with TRBD2. The ends lost 6 bases at V and 5 bases at J; junction bases unmatched: 5. The CDR3 sequence is 13 residues long. Germline V gene data show CDR1 as LNHDA and CDR2 as SQIVND (reference sequence). The CDR3, as DNA: TGTGCCAGTAGCCCGGGGGGGTGGGAGACCCAGTACTTC. Translation gives CASSPGGWETQYF.

The gene calls are TRBV10-3 and TRBJ2-4; weak D call: TRBD1 (5 bases). The CDR3 contains 16 residues. CDR1 is ENHRY, CDR2 SYGVKD, per germline. V shed 3 bases and J shed 1 base, with 13 bases lying between them. CDR3 sequence: CAISELGDGAKNIQYF. In DNA form, the CDR3 reads TGTGCCATCAGTGAATTAGGGGATGGGGCCAAAAACATTCAGTACTTC.

The rearrangement links TRBV11-2 to TRBJ1-5, with no clear D. V dropped 0 bases and J dropped 2 bases, with 5 bases sitting between them. This CDR3 comprises 14 residues. Germline lookup yields CDR1 SGHAT and CDR2 FQNNGV. The CDR3 loop reads CASSLDRGNQPQHF. The CDR3 DNA reads TGTGCCAGCAGCTTAGATCGGGGCAATCAGCCCCAGCATTTT.

The chain carries TRBV19 and TRBJ1-3; D may be TRBD1 (5 bases). The CDR3 loop spans 15 amino acids. Germline values: CDR1 LNHDA, CDR2 SQIVND (reference sequence). With 2 bases removed from V and 4 bases from J, the gap between germline ends came to 12 bases. CDR3 sequence: CASSIIQGRGNTIYF. The CDR3, as DNA: TGTGCCAGTAGTATAATTCAGGGAAGAGGAAACACCATATATTTT.

The rearrangement links TRBV9 to TRBJ1-4; tentative D call: TRBD1 (5 bases). This CDR3 is 15 amino acids long. The germline gives CDR1 SGDLS, CDR2 YYNGEE. The V end was cut by 2 bases, the J end by 5 bases, with 13 bases between. The CDR3 nucleotides are TGTGCCAGCAGCGTCCGCGGGGCAGGGAATGAAAAACTGTTTTTT. Its protein product is CASSVRGAGNEKLFF.

The V call is TRBV18, the J call TRBJ1-4; D is uncertain. The length of the CDR3 is 14 residues. Germline CDR1 is KGHSH and CDR2 is LQKENI. V shed 2 bases and J shed 4 bases, with 8 bases lying between them. This chain's CDR3 is CASSPARGNEKLFF. In DNA form, the CDR3 reads TGTGCCAGCTCACCAGCGCGCGGTAATGAAAAACTGTTTTTT.

This chain uses TRBV18 with TRBJ2-7; TRBD1 might be the D (6 bases). This CDR3 comprises 14 residues. Germline V gives CDR1 KGHSH, CDR2 LQKENI. Deletions cut 3 bases from V and 0 bases from J, with 9 bases between. CDR3 protein: CASSPDRSSYEQYF. Here the CDR3 DNA reads TGTGCCAGCTCACCCGACAGGTCCTCCTACGAGCAGTACTTC.

The gene calls are TRBV19 and TRBJ2-7, with 7 bases that match TRBD1. Trimming took 10 bases from V and 3 from J; bases not matched to a gene: 15. The CDR3 contains 15 residues. The germline V gene has CDR1 LNHDA and CDR2 SQIVND (reference sequence). CDR3 sequence reads: CATRLRDSLGYEQYF. The CDR3 DNA reads as TGTGCCACCCGCCTTCGGGACAGCTTGGGCTACGAGCAGTACTTC.

The rearrangement links TRBV27 to TRBJ1-4; TRBD1 is a possible D gene (5 bases). Germline V gene lookup returns CDR1 MNHEY and CDR2 SMNVEV (reference sequence). This CDR3 is built from 18 residues. V lost 8 bases and J lost 0, with 22 bases in between. In nucleotides, the CDR3 is TGTGCCAGCCGCCTCAACGGACACCACTCTGCAACTAATGAAAAACTGTTTTTT. Translation: CASRLNGHHSATNEKLFF. The complete variable domain, with remaining parts taken from reference TRBV27 and TRBJ1-4, reads EAQVTQNPRYLITVTGKKLTVTCSQNMNHEYMSWYRQDPGLGLRQIYYSMNVEVTDKGDVPEGYKVSRKEKRNFPLILESPSPNQTSLYFCASRLNGHHSATNEKLFFGSGTQLSVL.

J is TRBJ2-5 and V is TRBV15, with TRBD1 matching 9 bases. This CDR3 is built from 15 residues. V dropped 4 bases and J dropped 5; count of bases not matched to a gene: 8. CDR1 and CDR2 from the germline V gene are LNHNV and YYDKDF (reference sequence). This chain's CDR3 is CATSKSRQGEETQYF. CDR3 sequence (DNA): TGTGCCACCAGCAAATCCCGACAGGGGGAGGAGACCCAGTACTTC.

The chain uses TRBV27 and TRBJ2-1; D possibly corresponds to TRBD2 (5 bases). The CDR3 is 16 amino acids. Germline loops: CDR1 MNHEY, CDR2 SMNVEV (reference sequence). V lost 2 bases to trimming and J lost 4 bases, with 15 bases between them. The CDR3 nucleotides are TGTGCCAGCAGTTTACCCGGAACTAGTGCATACAATGAGCAGTTCTTC. Translated: CASSLPGTSAYNEQFF.

The rearrangement joins TRBV2 to TRBJ2-4; TRBD1 matches 7 bases. Germline trimming cut 4 bases from V and 9 bases from J; bases unmatched to any gene: 6. The germline CDR1 and CDR2 sequences are SNHLY and FYNNEI. The CDR3 runs to 13 residues. CDR3 residues: CASSADRDGIQYF. In nucleotides, the CDR3 is TGTGCCAGCAGTGCTGACAGGGACGGCATTCAGTACTTC.

This clone was found once. The chain combines TRBV7-2 with TRBJ2-7; perhaps TRBD2 as D (5 bases). Trimming stripped 8 bases from V and 4 bases from J, with 12 bases between. The CDR3 extends over 12 amino acids. Germline V gene data show CDR1 as SGHTA and CDR2 as FQGNSA. CDR3 coding DNA: TGTGCCAGCCGCCACGGGGTGTACGAGCAGTACTTC. This translates into CASRHGVYEQYF.